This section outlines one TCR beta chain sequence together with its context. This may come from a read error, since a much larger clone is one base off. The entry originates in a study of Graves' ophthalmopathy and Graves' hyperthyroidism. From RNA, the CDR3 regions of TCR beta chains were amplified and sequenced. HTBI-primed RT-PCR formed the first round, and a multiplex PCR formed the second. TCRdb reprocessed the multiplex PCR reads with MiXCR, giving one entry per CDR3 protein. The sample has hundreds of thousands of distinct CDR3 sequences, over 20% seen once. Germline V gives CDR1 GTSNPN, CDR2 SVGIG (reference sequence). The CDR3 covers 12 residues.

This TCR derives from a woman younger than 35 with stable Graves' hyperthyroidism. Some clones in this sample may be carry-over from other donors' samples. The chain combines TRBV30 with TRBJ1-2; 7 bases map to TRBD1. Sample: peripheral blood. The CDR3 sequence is CAWGRGYYGYAF. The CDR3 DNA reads TGTGCCTGGGGCAGGGGGTACTATGGCTACGCCTTC.